This T cell receptor beta chain came from a study of response to subunit inactivated influenza vaccine. The CDR3 consists of 15 residues. V was clipped by 3 bases and J by 2 bases; unmatched bases: 5. In germline, CDR1 is MNHEY, CDR2 SMNVEV (reference sequence). In TCRdb, the RT-PCR reads were re-called with MiXCR into one record per CDR3 protein. The table has approximately 500,000 distinct CDR3 sequences, approximately 13% seen once. The rearrangement uses TRBV27 and TRBJ1-2, with 8 bases aligning to TRBD1. The sequence derives from a man aged 45-65 years who received an inactivated influenza vaccine. The sample was PBMCs from blood, taken about 40 days after vaccination. The CDR3 loop reads CASSFAGGMNYGYTF. The CDR3 coding sequence is TGTGCCAGCAGTTTTGCAGGGGGCATGAACTATGGCTACACCTTC.